One and the same sample provided the 28 T cell receptor beta chains below, sequenced in a study of blood T cell repertoires in COVID-19. Measured with immunoSEQ multiplex PCR; TCRdb has only the in-frame clones, and not every one. In the table there are 250,000 to 350,000 clones, 89% of which are singletons. Sample: peripheral blood. The source is a woman in her thirties or forties who had recovered from COVID-19.

Here the CDR3 DNA reads TGTGCCAGCAGTGTCCCCTCAGCAACTAATGAAAAACTGTTTTTT. Translation gives CASSVPSATNEKLFF. The rearrangement links TRBV28 to TRBJ1-4; D is undetermined. The V end was cut by 5 bases, the J end by 0 bases, with 10 bases between. Germline V CDR1 and CDR2: MDHEN, SYDVKM. CDR3 size: 15 residues.

The chain is built from TRBV19 and TRBJ2-7; 7 bases agree with TRBD2. Looked up from germline, CDR1 is LNHDA and CDR2 is SQIVND (reference sequence). V shed 6 bases and J 3 bases; nucleotides not matched to a gene: 8. The length of the CDR3 is 14 residues. The CDR3 DNA reads as TGTGCCAGTAGCGAGACGGGGGGTGGCTACGAGCAGTACTTC. Its translation: CASSETGGGYEQYF.

This chain joins TRBV6-2 or TRBV6-3 and TRBJ2-3; TRBD2 matches 8 bases. J gave up 4 bases and V 4 bases, and 16 bases lay outside the gene matches. CDR3 length equals 18 residues. Germline V lookup: CDR1 MNHEY, CDR2 SVGEGT. The CDR3 protein is CASSFGSHDWREADTQYF. The CDR3 region has the DNA TGTGCCAGCAGTTTTGGATCCCACGATTGGCGGGAGGCAGATACGCAGTATTTT.

J is TRBJ1-6 and V is TRBV4-2; no definite D call. CDR1 is LGHNA, CDR2 YNFKEQ, per germline. The CDR3 has 15 residues. The V end lost 4 bases, the J end lost 8 bases, and 15 bases lay between the germline ends. The CDR3 DNA follows: TGTGCCAGCAGCCTAAAGACTCTGGCGGATTCACCCCTCCACTTT. Translation: CASSLKTLADSPLHF.

J is TRBJ2-1 and V is TRBV6-1, with 10 bases identical to TRBD2. The ends lost 4 bases at V and 4 bases at J; junction bases unmatched: 7. The CDR3 has 16 residues. Germline V CDR1 and CDR2: MNHNS, SASEGT. The CDR3 here is CASSAPLAGKYNEQFF. The CDR3 region has the DNA TGTGCCAGCAGTGCCCCACTAGCGGGGAAATACAATGAGCAGTTCTTC.

This clone was recorded once. This chain joins TRBV7-9 and TRBJ2-7, with TRBD2 matching over 9 bases. Germline V gene data show CDR1 as SEHNR and CDR2 as FQNEAQ (reference sequence). The CDR3 has 14 residues. Losses at the gene ends were 5 bases for V and 4 bases for J; bases not matched to a gene: 6. The CDR3 loop reads CASSPAGGVYEQYF. The CDR3 bases are TGTGCCAGCAGCCCGGCGGGGGGGGTGTACGAGCAGTACTTC. The full variable domain, rest sourced from reference TRBV7-9 and TRBJ2-7, is DTGVSQNPRHKITKRGQNVTFRCDPISEHNRLYWYRQTLGQGPEFLTYFQNEAQLEKSRLLSDRFSAERPKGSFSTLEIQRTEQGDSAMYLCASSPAGGVYEQYFGPGTRLTVT.

J is TRBJ2-2 and V is TRBV30, with TRBD2 matching 9 bases. There are 15 residues in the CDR3. The ends lost 1 base at V and 9 bases at J; junction bases unmatched: 9. CDR1 is GTSNPN and CDR2 is SVGIG in the germline V gene (reference sequence). The DNA for the CDR3 is TGTGCCTGGAGTGACGGGACTAGCCTTTCGCGGGAGCTGTTTTTT. Its protein product is CAWSDGTSLSRELFF.

This chain connects TRBV7-9 to TRBJ1-4; D ambiguous. CDR3 length equals 15 residues. Germline CDR1 SEHNR, CDR2 FQNEAQ (reference sequence). V lost 1 base and J lost 4, with 10 bases in between. The CDR3 DNA reads as TGTGCCAGCAGCTTAGGTCCAGAAAGTAATGAAAAACTGTTTTTT. Encoded protein: CASSLGPESNEKLFF. Variable domain in full (rest from reference TRBV7-9 and TRBJ1-4): DTGVSQNPRHKITKRGQNVTFRCDPISEHNRLYWYRQTLGQGPEFLTYFQNEAQLEKSRLLSDRFSAERPKGSFSTLEIQRTEQGDSAMYLCASSLGPESNEKLFFGSGTQLSVL.

In this sample, this clone turned up once. This CDR3 reads CAHWTGLNVLTF. In DNA form, the CDR3 reads TGTGCCCACTGGACAGGCCTCAACGTCCTGACTTTC. The V gene is TRBV30, the J gene TRBJ2-6, with TRBD1 matching over 7 bases. The CDR3 loop spans 12 amino acids. V shed 8 bases, J shed 9 bases, and the junction held 7 bases outside the gene matches. Germline V gives CDR1 GTSNPN, CDR2 SVGIG (reference sequence).

The sample holds one count of this clone. This chain joins TRBV6-5 and TRBJ2-1; 9 bases line up with TRBD1. The V and J ends lost 4 bases and 3 bases, in that order; junction bases with no gene match: 7. Germline CDR1 is MNHEY and CDR2 is SVGAGI. The CDR3 covers 16 residues. The CDR3 reads CASSSPGQGNYNEQFF. CDR3 sequence (DNA): TGTGCCAGCAGTTCGCCGGGACAGGGAAACTACAATGAGCAGTTCTTC.

The gene calls are TRBV30 and TRBJ2-7; tentative D call: TRBD2 (5 bases). V lost 2 bases to trimming and J lost 3 bases, with 8 bases between them. Germline V gives CDR1 GTSNPN, CDR2 SVGIG (reference sequence). This CDR3 is built from 12 residues. CDR3 loop: CAWSSGSYEQYF. The CDR3 DNA sequence: TGTGCCTGGAGTAGCGGTAGCTACGAGCAGTACTTC.

The V call is TRBV6-1, the J call TRBJ1-4, with D possibly being TRBD1 (5 bases). Germline V gene data show CDR1 as MNHNS and CDR2 as SASEGT. V shed 4 bases and J shed 4 bases, with 16 bases lying between them. The CDR3 is 16 residues long. The DNA of the CDR3 is TGTGCCAGCAGTGTCTTAGCCACAGGTCTTAATGAAAAACTGTTTTTT. The encoded protein is CASSVLATGLNEKLFF.

The chain employs TRBV3-1 (or the pseudogene TRBV3-2) and TRBJ2-3; the D gene is possibly TRBD2 (6 bases). CDR1 is LGHDT, CDR2 YNNKEL, per germline (reference sequence). This CDR3 contains 13 residues. V lost 1 base to trimming and J lost 4 bases, with 6 bases between them. The CDR3 reads CASSQGRADTQYF. CDR3 bases: TGTGCCAGCAGCCAAGGGAGGGCAGATACGCAGTATTTT.

The CDR3, as DNA: TGCGCCAGCAGCTTGGTTGATATGGGCCCAGATACGCAGTATTTT. Residues: CASSLVDMGPDTQYF. V gene TRBV5-1 combines with J gene TRBJ2-3; no reliable D call. V was cut by 0 bases and J by 4 bases, with 12 bases left in between. The CDR3 spans 15 residues. Germline assignment: CDR1 SGHRS and CDR2 YFSETQ.

The rearrangement joins TRBV27 to TRBJ1-1; D is ambiguous. Germline V gene data show CDR1 as MNHEY and CDR2 as SMNVEV (reference sequence). Trimming took 3 bases from V and 6 from J, leaving 8 bases between them. The CDR3 has 12 amino acids. The CDR3 coding sequence is TGTGCCAGCAGTTTGATCGGGGCTGAAGCTTTCTTT. As protein: CASSLIGAEAFF.

The chain recombines TRBV7-3 with TRBJ2-1; 8 nucleotides line up with TRBD1. Losses at the gene ends were 3 bases for V and 6 bases for J; bases not matched to a gene: 7. The CDR3 length is 15 residues. Per germline, CDR1 SGHTA and CDR2 FQGTGA. The CDR3, as DNA: TGTGCCAGCAGCTTCTCAGGGGGCTACGGCAATGAGCAGTTCTTC. This sequence encodes CASSFSGGYGNEQFF. Complete variable domain (other parts from reference TRBV7-3 and TRBJ2-1): GAGVSQTPSNKVTEKGKYVELRCDPISGHTALYWYRQSLGQGPEFLIYFQGTGAADDSGLPNDRFFAVRPEGSVSTLKIQRTERGDSAVYLCASSFSGGYGNEQFFGPGTRLTVL.

The chain combines TRBV12-3 or TRBV12-4 with TRBJ2-7, with no clear D. V gave up 2 bases and J gave up 3 bases, with 8 bases separating them. This CDR3 comprises 13 residues. CDR3 coding DNA: TGTGCCAGCAGTTTATTTGAGAACTACGAGCAGTACTTC. Its protein is CASSLFENYEQYF.

The chain combines TRBV5-1 with TRBJ2-2; 7 positions match TRBD2. V gave up 4 bases and J gave up 0 bases; unmatched junction bases: 3. This CDR3 is built from 15 residues. Per the germline V gene, CDR1 is SGHRS and CDR2 is YFSETQ. CDR3 in DNA: TGCGCCAGCAGCCTGACTAGCTCGAACACCGGGGAGCTGTTTTTT. Its translation: CASSLTSSNTGELFF. Together with reference TRBV5-1 and TRBJ2-2, the CDR3 gives the full variable domain: KAGVTQTPRYLIKTRGQQVTLSCSPISGHRSVSWYQQTPGQGLQFLFEYFSETQRNKGNFPGRFSGRQFSNSRSEMNVSTLELGDSALYLCASSLTSSNTGELFFGEGSRLTVL.

This clone was detected once. The chain recombines TRBV5-8 with TRBJ2-7; TRBD2 aligns across 10 bases. From germline, CDR1 is SGHTS and CDR2 YDEGEE. The CDR3 extends over 15 amino acids. Trimming took 5 bases from V and 2 from J; bases not matched to a gene: 7. The CDR3 DNA reads as TGTGCCAGCAGGGAGCGGGAGGGGGGCCCCTACGAGCAGTACTTC. This sequence encodes CASREREGGPYEQYF.

The chain carries TRBV2 and TRBJ1-1; possibly TRBD1 for D (5 bases). Looked up from germline, CDR1 is SNHLY and CDR2 is FYNNEI. This CDR3 contains 15 residues. Trimming took off 5 bases at V and 3 bases at J, with 16 bases between the two ends. CDR3 DNA sequence: TGTGCCAGCAGTAAAGGGATCCTCAGGGACACTGAAGCTTTCTTT. Residues: CASSKGILRDTEAFF.

The rearrangement links TRBV5-1 to TRBJ2-2; D is unresolved. The germline V and J ends were trimmed by 0 bases and 7 bases, with 7 bases remaining between them. Germline CDR1 and CDR2: SGHRS and YFSETQ. The CDR3 runs to 13 residues. DNA of the CDR3: TGCGCCAGCAGCTTGGACGCGTACGGGGAGCTGTTTTTT. Translated, it gives CASSLDAYGELFF.

The chain uses TRBV7-8 and TRBJ2-7; 9 nucleotides agree with TRBD1. Germline V CDR1 and CDR2: SGHVS, FQNEAQ. The CDR3 sequence is 14 residues long. The ends lost 5 bases at V and 4 bases at J; junction bases unmatched: 6. CDR3 sequence (DNA): TGTGCCAGCAGCACGCGGACAGGGGTGTACGAGCAGTACTTC. As protein: CASSTRTGVYEQYF.

The genes are TRBV5-1 and TRBJ2-3; 9 nucleotides match TRBD1. Germline values: CDR1 SGHRS, CDR2 YFSETQ. The CDR3 sequence is 16 residues long. V trimming: 1 base; J trimming: 3 bases; junction bases outside the gene matches: 6. CDR3 sequence: CASSLSSGTGTDTQYF. The CDR3 DNA is TGCGCCAGCAGCTTGTCCTCCGGGACAGGGACAGATACGCAGTATTTT.

The rearrangement joins TRBV3-1 (or the pseudogene TRBV3-2) to TRBJ2-1, with D possibly being TRBD1 (6 bases). The CDR3 runs 16 residues. V was shortened by 3 bases and J by 7 bases, with 19 bases between the two germline ends. The V gene's germline CDR1 is LGHDT and CDR2 YNNKEL (reference sequence). The DNA for the CDR3 is TGTGCCAGCAGCCACGCCAACCGACAGGTGGGGAATGAGCAGTTCTTC. Protein: CASSHANRQVGNEQFF.

This clone turned up a few times. This sequence joins TRBV19 and TRBJ2-7, with 11 bases fitting TRBD2. Germline V gene lookup returns CDR1 LNHDA and CDR2 SQIVND (reference sequence). After removal of 4 bases from V and 1 base from J, the junction contained 6 bases not matched to a gene. This CDR3 comprises 16 residues. CDR3 residues: CASSKTGTSGSYEQYF. The CDR3 DNA reads as TGTGCCAGTAGTAAGACCGGGACTAGCGGATCCTACGAGCAGTACTTC. Based on the CDR3 plus reference TRBV19 and TRBJ2-7, the full variable domain is DGGITQSPKYLFRKEGQNVTLSCEQNLNHDAMYWYRQDPGQGLRLIYYSQIVNDFQKGDIAEGYSVSREKKESFPLTVTSAQKNPTAFYLCASSKTGTSGSYEQYFGPGTRLTVT.

This sequence joins TRBV25-1 and TRBJ2-1, with TRBD2 matching 7 bases. V was clipped by 3 bases and J by 5 bases; unmatched bases: 7. Germline V gene data show CDR1 as MGHDK and CDR2 as SYGVNS. CDR3 length: 15 residues. The CDR3 spells CASSDGREIHNEQFF. As DNA, the CDR3 is TGTGCCAGCAGTGATGGGCGGGAGATACACAATGAGCAGTTCTTC.

This chain connects TRBV25-1 to TRBJ2-3, with 10 bases fitting TRBD2. The length of the CDR3 is 13 residues. Germline V gene data show CDR1 as MGHDK and CDR2 as SYGVNS. Losses at the gene ends were 5 bases for V and 7 bases for J; bases not matched to a gene: 3. The CDR3 DNA is TGTGCCAGCAGTTTAGCGGGAGGTCATACGCAGTATTTT. This translates into CASSLAGGHTQYF.

The chain couples TRBV27 to TRBJ2-7; a possible D gene is TRBD1 (6 bases). The CDR3 covers 13 residues. The V gene lost 4 bases and the J gene lost 4 bases, with 11 bases spanning the gap. From germline, CDR1 is MNHEY and CDR2 SMNVEV (reference sequence). The CDR3 reads CASSSWGPYEQYF. For the CDR3, the DNA is TGTGCCAGCAGTTCGTGGGGGCCATACGAGCAGTACTTC.